This TCR beta chain was profiled in a study of blood T cell repertoires in COVID-19. As for the study in general: Spain, Italy and the United States supplied samples that represented acute and convalescent COVID-19. Sources were T cells, B-cell-depleted T cells, or PBMCs; the material itself was cDNA or gDNA.

Cohort placement rested on clinical history that participants reported themselves. Two negative PCRs, clearance, or symptom resolution were required of recovered Cohort 3 donors. The data were produced by immunoSEQ multiplex PCR, yet TCRdb's version contains in-frame clones alone and is incomplete. The sample records just over 300,000 clones, roughly 86% being singletons. Germline V gene sequence: CDR1 LNHDA, CDR2 SQIVND (reference sequence). Trimming removed 4 bases from V and 5 bases from J; junction bases left unmatched: 10. The length of the CDR3 is 17 residues. This clonotype was sampled from a woman aged 18-29 years who had recovered from COVID-19. The V gene is TRBV19, the J gene TRBJ2-4; TRBD2 matches 11 bases. Sequencing used PBMCs or T cells enriched from blood (not recorded which). CDR3 sequence reads: CASSRLGTSGSENIQYF. The CDR3 DNA is TGTGCCAGTAGTAGGCTGGGGACTAGCGGATCAGAAAACATTCAGTACTTC.